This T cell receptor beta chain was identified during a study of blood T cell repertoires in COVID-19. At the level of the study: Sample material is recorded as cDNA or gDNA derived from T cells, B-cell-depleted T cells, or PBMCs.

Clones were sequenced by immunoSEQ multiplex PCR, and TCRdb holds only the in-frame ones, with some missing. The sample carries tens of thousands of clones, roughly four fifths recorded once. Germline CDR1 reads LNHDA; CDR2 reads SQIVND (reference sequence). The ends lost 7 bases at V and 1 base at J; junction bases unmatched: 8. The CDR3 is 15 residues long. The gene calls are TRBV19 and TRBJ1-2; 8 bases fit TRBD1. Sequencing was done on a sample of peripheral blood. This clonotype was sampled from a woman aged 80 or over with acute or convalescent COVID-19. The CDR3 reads CASTRGLTGNYGYTF. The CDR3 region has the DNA TGTGCCAGTACCAGGGGGCTAACGGGTAACTATGGCTACACCTTC.